This TCR beta chain was retrieved from a study of response to subunit inactivated influenza vaccine. General study results and limits: That few new T cells are recruited by each seasonal influenza vaccination was the authors' suggestion.

A remark on this clonotype: What it binds is not known.

V lost 3 bases to trimming and J lost 3 bases; unmatched junction nucleotides: 0. The CDR3 loop spans 13 amino acids. Germline V gives CDR1 WNHNN, CDR2 SYGVQD (reference sequence). TCRdb processed the RT-PCR reads anew with MiXCR; each CDR3 protein has one entry. This sample yields roughly 670,000 distinct CDR3 sequences, of which around 15% are seen a single time; roughly 7.2% belongs to the top ten. Sequenced material: PBMCs from blood, taken 14 days before vaccination. V and J are TRBV10-1 and TRBJ2-5; 8 bases fit TRBD2. The source of this sequence is a man aged 50 or older who received an inactivated influenza vaccine. The CDR3 loop is CASSEAGEETQYF. CDR3 in DNA: TGCGCCAGCAGTGAAGCGGGGGAAGAGACCCAGTACTTC.